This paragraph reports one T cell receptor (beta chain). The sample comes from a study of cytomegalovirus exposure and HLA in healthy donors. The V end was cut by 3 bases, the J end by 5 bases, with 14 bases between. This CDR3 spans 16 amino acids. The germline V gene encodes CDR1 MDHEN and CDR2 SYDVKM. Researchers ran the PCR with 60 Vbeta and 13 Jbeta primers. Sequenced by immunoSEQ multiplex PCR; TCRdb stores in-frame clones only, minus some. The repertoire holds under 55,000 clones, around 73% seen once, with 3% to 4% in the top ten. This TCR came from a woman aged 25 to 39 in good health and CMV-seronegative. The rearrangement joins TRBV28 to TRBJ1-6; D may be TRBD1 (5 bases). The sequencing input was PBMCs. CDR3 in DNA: TGTGCCAGCAGTTTCTTGGACATTCATAATAATTCACCCCTCCACTTT. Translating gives CASSFLDIHNNSPLHF.